What follows are 13 T cell receptor beta chains derived from one specimen sequenced in a study of shared clonotypes between healthy human individuals. Method: immunoSEQ multiplex PCR; TCRdb's copy keeps in-frame clones and lacks some. The sample has roughly 1.4 million clones; 98% are singletons. Sequences were obtained from naive CD4+ T cells sorted from blood. The subset denotes: CD45RA+ positively selected. The source is a man aged 25 to 45 in good health.

The chain employs TRBV11-3 and TRBJ2-2; no reliable D call. Trimming left V 4 bases short and J 5 bases short, with 11 bases between. Looked up from germline, CDR1 is SGHNT and CDR2 is YENEEA. The CDR3 runs to 14 residues. The CDR3 protein is CASSSRLGTGELFF. Here the CDR3 DNA reads TGTGCCAGCAGCTCGCGGTTGGGGACCGGGGAGCTGTTTTTT. Together with reference TRBV11-3 and TRBJ2-2, the CDR3 gives the full variable domain: EAGVVQSPRYKIIEKKQPVAFWCNPISGHNTLYWYLQNLGQGPELLIRYENEEAVDDSQLPKDRFSAERLKGVDSTLKIQPAELGDSAVYLCASSSRLGTGELFFGEGSRLTVL.

V is TRBV5-5 and J is TRBJ2-4; 9 bases are shared with TRBD1. CDR1 and CDR2 (germline): SGHKS, YYEKEE (reference sequence). V lost 0 bases, J lost 0 bases, and 7 bases stayed unmatched. The CDR3 extends over 18 amino acids. The DNA of the CDR3 is TGTGCCAGCAGCTTGGATCCCGGACAGGGGATAGCCAAAAACATTCAGTACTTC. It encodes CASSLDPGQGIAKNIQYF.

The chain couples TRBV18 to TRBJ2-6, with 14 bases that match TRBD2. Unmatched junction bases numbered 2, after V lost 5 bases and J lost 2 bases. Germline V CDR1 and CDR2: KGHSH, LQKENI. The CDR3 totals 17 residues. For the CDR3, the DNA is TGTGCCAGCTCAGCGGGACTAGCGGGGGCTGGGGCCAACGTCCTGACTTTC. It yields the protein CASSAGLAGAGANVLTF.

V is TRBV6-5 and J is TRBJ1-2, with D perhaps matching TRBD1 (6 bases). V lost 5 bases to trimming and J lost 8 bases, with 15 bases between them. The CDR3 sequence is 13 residues long. CDR1 is MNHEY, CDR2 SVGAGI, per germline. The chain's CDR3 is CASSRPGQAGYTF. In DNA, the CDR3 is TGTGCCAGCAGTCGTCCGGGACAAGCGGGCTACACCTTC.

This chain links TRBV7-9 with TRBJ2-7; possibly TRBD1 for D (6 bases). The length of the CDR3 is 14 residues. CDR1 SEHNR and CDR2 FQNEAQ come from the germline V gene (reference sequence). V gave up 4 bases and J gave up 2 bases, with 12 bases separating them. The CDR3 protein is CASSSRGRTYEQYF. The CDR3 DNA follows: TGTGCCAGCAGCTCCAGGGGAAGGACCTACGAGCAGTACTTC. The whole variable domain, filled in from reference TRBV7-9 and TRBJ2-7, reads DTGVSQNPRHKITKRGQNVTFRCDPISEHNRLYWYRQTLGQGPEFLTYFQNEAQLEKSRLLSDRFSAERPKGSFSTLEIQRTEQGDSAMYLCASSSRGRTYEQYFGPGTRLTVT.

This chain uses TRBV5-1 with TRBJ2-2; 9 bases map to TRBD1. The germline V gene encodes CDR1 SGHRS and CDR2 YFSETQ. The CDR3 consists of 13 residues. V was clipped by 3 bases and J by 10 bases; unmatched bases: 4. The CDR3 protein is CASSWGQGEELFF. The CDR3 DNA reads TGCGCCAGCAGCTGGGGACAGGGCGAGGAGCTGTTTTTT.

This clone is a singleton in its sample. The rearrangement links TRBV5-1 to TRBJ1-2; D is ambiguous. The V gene's germline CDR1 is SGHRS and CDR2 YFSETQ. The CDR3 contains 13 residues. V was trimmed by 3 bases and J by 0 bases, leaving 6 bases between them. This CDR3 is CASSSRSNYGYTF. Here the CDR3 DNA reads TGCGCCAGCAGCTCCCGGTCTAACTATGGCTACACCTTC. Full variable domain (remainder filled in from reference TRBV5-1 and TRBJ1-2): KAGVTQTPRYLIKTRGQQVTLSCSPISGHRSVSWYQQTPGQGLQFLFEYFSETQRNKGNFPGRFSGRQFSNSRSEMNVSTLELGDSALYLCASSSRSNYGYTFGSGTRLTVV.

The genes are TRBV5-1 and TRBJ2-3; D is unclear. From germline, CDR1 is SGHRS and CDR2 YFSETQ. This CDR3 is 15 amino acids long. Trimming pared 2 bases from V and 0 bases from J, leaving 10 bases between. CDR3: CASSFLGLSTDTQYF. CDR3 sequence (DNA): TGCGCCAGCAGCTTCCTAGGCCTTAGCACAGATACGCAGTATTTT.

This chain joins TRBV28 and TRBJ2-5, with 7 bases aligning to TRBD2. Germline trimming cut 3 bases from V and 1 base from J; bases unmatched to any gene: 8. Germline V gene lookup returns CDR1 MDHEN and CDR2 SYDVKM. CDR3 length equals 16 residues. The CDR3 is CASSLSTSPRQETQYF. CDR3 coding DNA: TGTGCCAGCAGTTTGTCGACTAGCCCACGCCAAGAGACCCAGTACTTC.

V and J are TRBV6-5 and TRBJ2-7; 8 positions match TRBD1. The CDR3 has 14 amino acids. Trimming cost V 5 bases and J 3 bases; bases outside gene matches: 6. In germline, CDR1 is MNHEY, CDR2 SVGAGI. CDR3 in DNA: TGTGCCAGCAGTCAGGGGGCTCCACTCTACGAGCAGTACTTC. Protein sequence: CASSQGAPLYEQYF.

The chain couples TRBV7-2 to TRBJ1-2; D is unresolved. The CDR3 sequence is 12 residues long. V was pared by 2 bases and J by 7 bases, with 8 bases between. CDR1 SGHTA and CDR2 FQGNSA come from the germline V gene. CDR3 DNA sequence: TGTGCCAGCAGCTTAATGAGGGCTGGCTACACCTTC. As protein: CASSLMRAGYTF.

The V gene is TRBV28, the J gene TRBJ2-1; TRBD2 matches at 8 bases. There are 16 residues in the CDR3. Losses at the gene ends were 2 bases for V and 0 bases for J; bases not matched to a gene: 3. Germline loops: CDR1 MDHEN, CDR2 SYDVKM. Written as DNA, the CDR3 is TGTGCCAGCAGTTTAGTCGCGGGAGGCTCCTACAATGAGCAGTTCTTC. Protein sequence: CASSLVAGGSYNEQFF.

In this sample, this clone turned up once. The chain links TRBV19 to TRBJ2-4, with 7 nucleotides matching TRBD1. The ends lost 4 bases at V and 1 base at J; junction bases unmatched: 4. The CDR3 totals 15 residues. Germline V gene lookup returns CDR1 LNHDA and CDR2 SQIVND (reference sequence). CDR3 sequence: CASSKDRPAKNIQYF. The CDR3 DNA reads TGTGCCAGTAGTAAGGACAGGCCTGCCAAAAACATTCAGTACTTC.